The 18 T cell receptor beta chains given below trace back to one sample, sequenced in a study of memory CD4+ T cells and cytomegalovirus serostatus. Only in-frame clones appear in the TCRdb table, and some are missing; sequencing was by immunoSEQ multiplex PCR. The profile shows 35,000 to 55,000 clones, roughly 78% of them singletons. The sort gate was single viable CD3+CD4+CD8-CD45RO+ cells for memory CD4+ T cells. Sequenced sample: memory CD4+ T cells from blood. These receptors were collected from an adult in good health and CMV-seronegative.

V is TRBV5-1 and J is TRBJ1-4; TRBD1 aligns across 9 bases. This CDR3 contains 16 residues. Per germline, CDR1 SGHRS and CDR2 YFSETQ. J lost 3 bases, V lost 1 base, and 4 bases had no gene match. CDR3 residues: CASSLTGGAANEKLFF. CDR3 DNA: TGCGCCAGCAGCTTGACAGGGGGCGCGGCTAATGAAAAACTGTTTTTT.

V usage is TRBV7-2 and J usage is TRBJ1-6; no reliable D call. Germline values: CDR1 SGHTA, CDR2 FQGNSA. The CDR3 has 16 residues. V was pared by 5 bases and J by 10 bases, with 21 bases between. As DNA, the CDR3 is TGTGCCAGCAGCCCAAGACCGGGGTCAGGAGGCTCACCCCTCCACTTT. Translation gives CASSPRPGSGGSPLHF.

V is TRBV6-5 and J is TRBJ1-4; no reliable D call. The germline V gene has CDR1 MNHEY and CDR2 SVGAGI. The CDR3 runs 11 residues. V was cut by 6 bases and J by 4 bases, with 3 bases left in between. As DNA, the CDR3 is TGTGCCAGCAGGGATAATGAAAAACTGTTTTTT. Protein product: CASRDNEKLFF.

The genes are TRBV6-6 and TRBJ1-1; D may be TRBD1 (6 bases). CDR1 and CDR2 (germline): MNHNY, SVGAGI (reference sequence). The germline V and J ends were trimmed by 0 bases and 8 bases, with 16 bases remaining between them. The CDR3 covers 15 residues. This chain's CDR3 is CASSYSGTLGYEAFF. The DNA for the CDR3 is TGTGCCAGCAGTTACTCAGGGACACTCGGTTACGAAGCTTTCTTT.

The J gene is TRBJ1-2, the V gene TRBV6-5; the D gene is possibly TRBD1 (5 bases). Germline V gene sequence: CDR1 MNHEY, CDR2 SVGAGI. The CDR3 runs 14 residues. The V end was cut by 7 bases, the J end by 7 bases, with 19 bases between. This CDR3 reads CASTTGGGVGGYTF. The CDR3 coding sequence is TGTGCCAGCACCACCGGGGGAGGGGTAGGTGGCTACACCTTC.

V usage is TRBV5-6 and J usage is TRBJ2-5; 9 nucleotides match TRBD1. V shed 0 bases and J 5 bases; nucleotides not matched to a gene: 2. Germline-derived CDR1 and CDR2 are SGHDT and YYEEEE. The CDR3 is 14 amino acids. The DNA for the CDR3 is TGTGCCAGCAGCTTGGACAGGGGGCCGGAGACCCAGTACTTC. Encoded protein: CASSLDRGPETQYF. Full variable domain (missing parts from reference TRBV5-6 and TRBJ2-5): DAGVTQSPTHLIKTRGQQVTLRCSPKSGHDTVSWYQQALGQGPQFIFQYYEEEERQRGNFPDRFSGHQFPNYSSELNVNALLLGDSALYLCASSLDRGPETQYFGPGTRLLVL.

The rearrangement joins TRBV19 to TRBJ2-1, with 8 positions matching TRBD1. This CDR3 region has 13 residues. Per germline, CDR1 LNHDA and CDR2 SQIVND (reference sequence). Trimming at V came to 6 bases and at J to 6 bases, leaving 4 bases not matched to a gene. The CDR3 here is CASRRTGSNEQFF. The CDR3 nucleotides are TGTGCCAGTAGAAGGACAGGGAGCAATGAGCAGTTCTTC.

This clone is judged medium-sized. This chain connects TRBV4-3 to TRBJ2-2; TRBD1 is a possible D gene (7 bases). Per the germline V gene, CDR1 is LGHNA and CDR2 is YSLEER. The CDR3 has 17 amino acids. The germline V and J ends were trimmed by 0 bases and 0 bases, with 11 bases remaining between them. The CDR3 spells CASSQDGGTANTGELFF. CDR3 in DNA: TGCGCCAGCAGCCAAGATGGGGGGACAGCGAACACCGGGGAGCTGTTTTTT.

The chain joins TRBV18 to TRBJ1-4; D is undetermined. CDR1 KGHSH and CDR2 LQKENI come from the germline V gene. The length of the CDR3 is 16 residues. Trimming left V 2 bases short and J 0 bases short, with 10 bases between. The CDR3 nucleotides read TGTGCCAGCTCACCAAATAGCTTCGCAACTAATGAAAAACTGTTTTTT. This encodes CASSPNSFATNEKLFF.

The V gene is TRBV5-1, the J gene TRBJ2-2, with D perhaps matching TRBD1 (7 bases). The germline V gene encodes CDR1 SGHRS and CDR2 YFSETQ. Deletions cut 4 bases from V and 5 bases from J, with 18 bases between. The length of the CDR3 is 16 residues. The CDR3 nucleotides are TGCGCCAGCAGCATCTTGGGGCAGGGGGGAACCGGGGAGCTGTTTTTT. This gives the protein CASSILGQGGTGELFF.

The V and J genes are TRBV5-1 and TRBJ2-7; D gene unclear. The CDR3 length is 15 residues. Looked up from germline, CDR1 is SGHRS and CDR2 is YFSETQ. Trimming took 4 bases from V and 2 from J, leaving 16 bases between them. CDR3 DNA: TGCGCCAGCAGCCCAAGTGGAGTAAGCGCCTACGAGCAGTACTTC. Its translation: CASSPSGVSAYEQYF. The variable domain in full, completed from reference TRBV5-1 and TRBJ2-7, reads KAGVTQTPRYLIKTRGQQVTLSCSPISGHRSVSWYQQTPGQGLQFLFEYFSETQRNKGNFPGRFSGRQFSNSRSEMNVSTLELGDSALYLCASSPSGVSAYEQYFGPGTRLTVT.

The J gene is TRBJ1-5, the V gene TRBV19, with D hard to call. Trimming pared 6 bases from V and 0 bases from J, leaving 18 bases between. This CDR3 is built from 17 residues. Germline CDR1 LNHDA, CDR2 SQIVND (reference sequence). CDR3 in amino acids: CASSPGRRDHSNQPQHF. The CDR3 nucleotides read TGTGCCAGTAGCCCCGGACGGAGAGATCATAGCAATCAGCCCCAGCATTTT.

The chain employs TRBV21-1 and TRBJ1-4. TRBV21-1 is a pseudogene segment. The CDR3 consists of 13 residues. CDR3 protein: CASSCRTNEKLFF. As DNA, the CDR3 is TGTGCCAGCAGCTGCCGGACTAATGAAAAACTGTTTTTT.

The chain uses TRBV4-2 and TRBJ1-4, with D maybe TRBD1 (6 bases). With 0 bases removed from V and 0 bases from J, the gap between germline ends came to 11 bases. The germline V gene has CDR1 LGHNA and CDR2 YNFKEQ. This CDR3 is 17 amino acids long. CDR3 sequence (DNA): TGTGCCAGCAGCCAAGAGGGGGCGTCTGCAACTAATGAAAAACTGTTTTTT. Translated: CASSQEGASATNEKLFF.

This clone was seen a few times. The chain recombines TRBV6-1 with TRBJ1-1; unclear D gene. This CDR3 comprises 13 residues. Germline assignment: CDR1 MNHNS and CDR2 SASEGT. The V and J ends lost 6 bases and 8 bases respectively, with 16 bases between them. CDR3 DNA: TGTGCCAGCAGCGGACTACCTCGGCAAGAAGCTTTCTTT. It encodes CASSGLPRQEAFF.

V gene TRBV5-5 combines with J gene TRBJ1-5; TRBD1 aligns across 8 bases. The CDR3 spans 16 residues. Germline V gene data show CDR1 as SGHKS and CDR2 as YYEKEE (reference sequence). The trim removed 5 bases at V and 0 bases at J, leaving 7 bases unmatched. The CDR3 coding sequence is TGTGCCAGCAGGCCGGGACAGGCGAATAGCAATCAGCCCCAGCATTTT. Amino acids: CASRPGQANSNQPQHF.

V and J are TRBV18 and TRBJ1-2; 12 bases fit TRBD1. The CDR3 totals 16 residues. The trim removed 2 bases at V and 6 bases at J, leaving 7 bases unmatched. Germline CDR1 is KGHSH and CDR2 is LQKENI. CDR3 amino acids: CASSPELGTGGDGYTF. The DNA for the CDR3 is TGTGCCAGCTCACCAGAACTAGGGACAGGGGGCGATGGCTACACCTTC.

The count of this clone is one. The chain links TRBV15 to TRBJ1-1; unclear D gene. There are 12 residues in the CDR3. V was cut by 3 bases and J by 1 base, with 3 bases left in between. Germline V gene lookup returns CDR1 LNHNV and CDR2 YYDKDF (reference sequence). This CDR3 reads CATSSPNTEAFF. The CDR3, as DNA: TGTGCCACCAGCAGTCCGAACACTGAAGCTTTCTTT.